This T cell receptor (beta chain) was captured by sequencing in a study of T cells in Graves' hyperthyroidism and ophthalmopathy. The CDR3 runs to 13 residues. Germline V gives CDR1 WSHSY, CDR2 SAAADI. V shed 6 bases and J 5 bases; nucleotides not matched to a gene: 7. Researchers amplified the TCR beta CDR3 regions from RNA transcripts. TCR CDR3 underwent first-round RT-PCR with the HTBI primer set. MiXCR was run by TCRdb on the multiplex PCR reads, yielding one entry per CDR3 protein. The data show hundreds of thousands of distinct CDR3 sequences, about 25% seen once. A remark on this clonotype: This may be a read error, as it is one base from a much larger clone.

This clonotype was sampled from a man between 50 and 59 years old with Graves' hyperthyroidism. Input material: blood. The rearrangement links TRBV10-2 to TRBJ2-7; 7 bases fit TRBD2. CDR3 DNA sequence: TGCGCCAGCAGAGAGGCGGGAGCCGACGAGCAGTACTTC. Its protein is CASREAGADEQYF.